This T cell receptor (beta chain) was observed in a study of post-analysis software for immune sequencing data. Findings and limits, study-wide: The normalized Chao1 diversity of multiple sclerosis patients was significantly lower than that of controls. Five TRBV segments, including TRBV5-6, TRBV5-1 and TRBV20-1, were more frequent in patients than controls.

With V trimmed by 6 bases and J by 6 bases, 7 bases remained unmatched. Per germline, CDR1 SGHTA and CDR2 FQGTGA. This CDR3 spans 13 amino acids. Note on this clonotype: Its target is unknown.

cDNA libraries of TCR beta carried unique molecular identifiers. TCRdb independently ran MiXCR on the PCR reads; one entry per CDR3 protein. The sample has about 820,000 distinct CDR3 sequences, 53% seen once. This clonotype was sampled from a girl between 5 and 17 years old with multiple sclerosis. The rearrangement links TRBV7-3 to TRBJ1-1, with 7 bases identical to TRBD1. Specimen: blood. The CDR3 DNA reads TGTGCCAGCAGATCCTCAGGGGGAGCTGAAGCTTTCTTT. It encodes CASRSSGGAEAFF.